The text below deals with one TCR beta chain. Its antigen is undetermined. Produced via immunoSEQ multiplex PCR; TCRdb's table is partial and in-frame only. This table holds about 160,000 clones, approximately 77% found once. The data belong to a study of cytotoxic CD8 clonotypes in ibrutinib-treated CLL. The wider study: Response samples were taken after a median of about 11 months on treatment, range 6 to 36. Averaging across samples gave about 230,000 productive templates and 94,082 productive rearrangements. Whole-study findings and limits: Clonality increased at ibrutinib response, then returned toward baseline at progression.

V was pared by 6 bases and J by 4 bases, with 5 bases between. The CDR3 has 10 amino acids. Looked up from germline, CDR1 is DFQATT and CDR2 is SNEGSKA (reference sequence). The sample in question was PBMCs, obtained after 12 months of ibrutinib treatment. The chain has TRBV20-1 and TRBJ2-3; D ambiguous. This clonotype was obtained from a human donor with chronic lymphocytic leukemia. The CDR3 DNA reads TGCAGTGCAAAAGCAGATACGCAGTATTTT. It translates to CSAKADTQYF.